What follows is one TCR beta chain and its context. Its antigen is undetermined. These data originate in a study of cytomegalovirus exposure and HLA in healthy donors. Regarding the study as a whole: The study reported that TCR beta sequences accurately predicted HLA-A and HLA-B alleles in most subjects.

It was with 60 Vbeta and 13 Jbeta primers that the PCR ran. Clones were sequenced by immunoSEQ multiplex PCR, and TCRdb holds only the in-frame ones, with some missing. Counted here are more than 200,000 clones, under 70% occurring once; the ten biggest clones make up around 2.6%. Germline CDR1 SQVTM, CDR2 ANQGSEA. The CDR3 is made up of 14 amino acids. The junction had 7 bases not matched to a gene; V was cut back by 7 bases and J by 0 bases. The sample taken for sequencing was PBMCs. This receptor was identified in a man aged 35-49 years in good health and CMV-seropositive. The chain has TRBV29-1 and TRBJ1-1; TRBD1 aligns across 8 bases. The CDR3 is CSGTQGDMNTEAFF. DNA for the CDR3: TGCAGCGGAACACAGGGGGATATGAACACTGAAGCTTTCTTT.